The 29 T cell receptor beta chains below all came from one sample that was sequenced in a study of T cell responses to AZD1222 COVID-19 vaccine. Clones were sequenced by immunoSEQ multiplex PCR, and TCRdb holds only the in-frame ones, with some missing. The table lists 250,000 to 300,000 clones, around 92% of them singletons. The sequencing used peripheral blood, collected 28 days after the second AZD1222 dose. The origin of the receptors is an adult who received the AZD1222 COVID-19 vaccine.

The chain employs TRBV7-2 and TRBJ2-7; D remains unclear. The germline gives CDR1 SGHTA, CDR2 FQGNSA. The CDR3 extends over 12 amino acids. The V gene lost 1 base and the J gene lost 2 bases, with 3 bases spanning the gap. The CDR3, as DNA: TGTGCCAGCAGCTTAGACCCCTACGAGCAGTACTTC. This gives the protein CASSLDPYEQYF.

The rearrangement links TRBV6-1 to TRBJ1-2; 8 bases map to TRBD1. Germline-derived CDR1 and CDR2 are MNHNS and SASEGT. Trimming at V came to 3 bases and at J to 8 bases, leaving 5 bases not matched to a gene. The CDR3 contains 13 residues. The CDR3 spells CASSEDREEGYTF. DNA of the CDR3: TGTGCCAGCAGTGAGGACAGGGAAGAAGGCTACACCTTC.

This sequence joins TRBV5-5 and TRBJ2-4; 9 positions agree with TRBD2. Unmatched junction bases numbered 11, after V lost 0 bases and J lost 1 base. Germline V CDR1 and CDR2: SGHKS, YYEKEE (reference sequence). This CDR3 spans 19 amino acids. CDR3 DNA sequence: TGTGCCAGCAGCTTGGATCCTAGTAGCGGGAGTAGCGCCAAAAACATTCAGTACTTC. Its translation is CASSLDPSSGSSAKNIQYF.

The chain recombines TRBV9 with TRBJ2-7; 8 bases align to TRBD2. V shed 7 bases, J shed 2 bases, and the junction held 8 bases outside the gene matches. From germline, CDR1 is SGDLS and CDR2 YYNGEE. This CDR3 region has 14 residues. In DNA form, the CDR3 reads TGTGCCAGCGGTAGCGGGACCCAGACCTACGAGCAGTACTTC. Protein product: CASGSGTQTYEQYF.

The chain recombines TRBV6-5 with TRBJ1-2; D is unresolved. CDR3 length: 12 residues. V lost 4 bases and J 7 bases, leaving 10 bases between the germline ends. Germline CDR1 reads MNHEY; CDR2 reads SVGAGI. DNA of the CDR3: TGTGCCAGCAGTTCGGGTGCGCGTGGCTACACCTTC. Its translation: CASSSGARGYTF.

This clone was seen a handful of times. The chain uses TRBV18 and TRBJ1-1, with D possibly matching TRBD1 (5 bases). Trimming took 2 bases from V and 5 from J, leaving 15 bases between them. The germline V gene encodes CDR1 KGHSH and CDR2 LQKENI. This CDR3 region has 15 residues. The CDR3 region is CASSPTVGGNTEAFF. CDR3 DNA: TGTGCCAGCTCACCAACGGTGGGGGGAAATACTGAAGCTTTCTTT.

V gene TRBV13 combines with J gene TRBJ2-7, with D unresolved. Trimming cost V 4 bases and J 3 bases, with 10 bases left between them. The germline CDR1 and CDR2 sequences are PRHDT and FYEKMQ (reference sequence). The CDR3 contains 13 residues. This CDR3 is CASSSPPHYEQYF. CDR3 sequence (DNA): TGTGCCAGCAGCTCCCCCCCCCACTACGAGCAGTACTTC. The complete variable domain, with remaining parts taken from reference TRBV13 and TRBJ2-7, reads AAGVIQSPRHLIKEKRETATLKCYPIPRHDTVYWYQQGPGQDPQFLISFYEKMQSDKGSIPDRFSAQQFSDYHSELNMSSLELGDSALYFCASSSPPHYEQYFGPGTRLTVT.

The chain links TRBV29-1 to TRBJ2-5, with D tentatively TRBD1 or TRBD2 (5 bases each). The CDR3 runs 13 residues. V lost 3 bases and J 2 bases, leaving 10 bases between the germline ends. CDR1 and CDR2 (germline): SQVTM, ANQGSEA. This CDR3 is CSVEMGVQETQYF. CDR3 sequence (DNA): TGCAGCGTTGAGATGGGGGTACAAGAGACCCAGTACTTC.

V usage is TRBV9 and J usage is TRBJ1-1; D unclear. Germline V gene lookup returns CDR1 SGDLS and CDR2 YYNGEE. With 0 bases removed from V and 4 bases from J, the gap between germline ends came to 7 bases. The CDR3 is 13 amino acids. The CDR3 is CASSVGAVTEAFF. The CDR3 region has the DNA TGTGCCAGCAGCGTAGGAGCGGTCACTGAAGCTTTCTTT.

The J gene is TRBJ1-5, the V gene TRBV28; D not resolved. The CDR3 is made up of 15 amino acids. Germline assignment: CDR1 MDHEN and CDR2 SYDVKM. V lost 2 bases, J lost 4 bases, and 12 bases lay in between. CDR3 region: CASSLGTTSNQPQHF. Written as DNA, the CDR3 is TGTGCCAGCAGTTTAGGCACAACCTCTAATCAGCCCCAGCATTTT.

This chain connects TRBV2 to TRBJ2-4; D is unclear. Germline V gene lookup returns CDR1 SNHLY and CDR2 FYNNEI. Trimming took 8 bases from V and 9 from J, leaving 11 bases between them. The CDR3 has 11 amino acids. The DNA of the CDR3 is TGTGCCAGCGGTACTGAATTCATTCAGTACTTC. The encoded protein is CASGTEFIQYF.

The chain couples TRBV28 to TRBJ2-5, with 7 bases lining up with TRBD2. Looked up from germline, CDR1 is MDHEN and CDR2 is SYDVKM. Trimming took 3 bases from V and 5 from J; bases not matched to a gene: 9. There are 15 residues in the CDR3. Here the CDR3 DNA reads TGTGCCAGCAGTTTGGGGGGGGTGGTGCGGGAGACCCAGTACTTC. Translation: CASSLGGVVRETQYF.

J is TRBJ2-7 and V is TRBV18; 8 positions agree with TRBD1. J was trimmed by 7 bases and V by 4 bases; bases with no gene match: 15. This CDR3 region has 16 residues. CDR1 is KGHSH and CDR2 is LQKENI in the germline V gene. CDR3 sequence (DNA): TGTGCCAGCTCACAAAACCGGGACAGGACCTCTCTGGAGCAGTACTTC. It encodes CASSQNRDRTSLEQYF.

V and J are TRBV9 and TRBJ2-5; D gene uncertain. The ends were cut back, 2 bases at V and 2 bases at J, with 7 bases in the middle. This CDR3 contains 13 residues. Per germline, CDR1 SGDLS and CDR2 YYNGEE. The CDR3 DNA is TGTGCCAGCAGCGTGGACCCACAAGAGACCCAGTACTTC. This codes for CASSVDPQETQYF. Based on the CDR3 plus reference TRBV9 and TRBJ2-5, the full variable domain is DSGVTQTPKHLITATGQRVTLRCSPRSGDLSVYWYQQSLDQGLQFLIQYYNGEERAKGNILERFSAQQFPDLHSELNLSSLELGDSALYFCASSVDPQETQYFGPGTRLLVL.

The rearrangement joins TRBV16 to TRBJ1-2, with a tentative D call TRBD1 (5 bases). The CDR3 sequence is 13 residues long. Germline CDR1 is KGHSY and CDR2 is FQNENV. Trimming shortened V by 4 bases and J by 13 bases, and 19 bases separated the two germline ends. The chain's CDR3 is CASSLARGSSFTF. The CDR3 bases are TGTGCCAGCAGCCTCGCTCGGGGGTCTTCCTTCACCTTC.

In nucleotides, the CDR3 is TGTGCCAGCAGTGGGCCCTACGAGCAGTACTTC. Translation: CASSGPYEQYF. The chain joins TRBV2 to TRBJ2-7; D gene uncertain. The CDR3 loop spans 11 amino acids. Looked up from germline, CDR1 is SNHLY and CDR2 is FYNNEI. Trimming shortened V by 4 bases and J by 2 bases, and 3 bases separated the two germline ends.

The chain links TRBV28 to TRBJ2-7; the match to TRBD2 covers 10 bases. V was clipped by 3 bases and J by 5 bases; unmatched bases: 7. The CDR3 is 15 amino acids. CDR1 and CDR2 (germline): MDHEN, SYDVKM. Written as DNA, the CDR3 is TGTGCCAGCAGTTTCCCAGCGGGAGGGAGGAACGAGCAGTACTTC. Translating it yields CASSFPAGGRNEQYF.

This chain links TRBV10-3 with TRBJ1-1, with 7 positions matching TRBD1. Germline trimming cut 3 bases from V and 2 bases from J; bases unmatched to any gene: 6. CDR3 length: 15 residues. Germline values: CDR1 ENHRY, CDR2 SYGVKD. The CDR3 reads CAISDAGQLNTEAFF. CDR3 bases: TGTGCCATCAGTGACGCGGGACAGCTCAACACTGAAGCTTTCTTT.

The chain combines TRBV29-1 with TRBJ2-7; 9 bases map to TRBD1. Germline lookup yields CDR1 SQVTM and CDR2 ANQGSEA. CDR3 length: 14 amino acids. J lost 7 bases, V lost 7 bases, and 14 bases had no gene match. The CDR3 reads CSALGDRDQGEQYF. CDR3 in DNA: TGCAGCGCCCTGGGGGACAGGGATCAGGGGGAGCAGTACTTC.

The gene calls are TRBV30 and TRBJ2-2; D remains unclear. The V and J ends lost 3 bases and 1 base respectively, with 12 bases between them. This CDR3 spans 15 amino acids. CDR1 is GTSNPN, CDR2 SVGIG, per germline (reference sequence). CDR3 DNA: TGTGCCTGGAGGGGCGGTCGGAAGAACACCGGGGAGCTGTTTTTT. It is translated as CAWRGGRKNTGELFF.

DNA for the CDR3: TGTGCCAGAAGCCTGGGGGGGACTGAAGCTTTCTTT. Protein: CARSLGGTEAFF. The V and J genes are TRBV7-5 and TRBJ1-1. TRBV7-5 is a listed pseudogene. The CDR3 spans 12 residues.

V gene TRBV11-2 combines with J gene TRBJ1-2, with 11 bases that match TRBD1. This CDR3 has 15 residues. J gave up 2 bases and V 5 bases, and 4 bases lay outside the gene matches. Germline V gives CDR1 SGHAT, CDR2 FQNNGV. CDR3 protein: CASSPRTGGNYGYTF. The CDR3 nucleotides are TGTGCCAGCAGCCCGCGGACAGGGGGCAACTATGGCTACACCTTC.

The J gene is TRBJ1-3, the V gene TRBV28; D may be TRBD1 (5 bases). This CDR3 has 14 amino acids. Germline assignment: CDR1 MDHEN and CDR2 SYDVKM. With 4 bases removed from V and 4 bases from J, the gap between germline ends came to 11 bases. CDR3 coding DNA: TGTGCCAGCAGTTCCCGGGGGGTAGGAAACACCATATATTTT. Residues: CASSSRGVGNTIYF.

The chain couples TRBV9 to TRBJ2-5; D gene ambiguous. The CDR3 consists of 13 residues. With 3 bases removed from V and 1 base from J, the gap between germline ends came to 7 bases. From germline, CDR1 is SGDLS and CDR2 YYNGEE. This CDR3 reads CASSASPQETQYF. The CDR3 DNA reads TGTGCCAGCAGCGCGTCCCCCCAAGAGACCCAGTACTTC.

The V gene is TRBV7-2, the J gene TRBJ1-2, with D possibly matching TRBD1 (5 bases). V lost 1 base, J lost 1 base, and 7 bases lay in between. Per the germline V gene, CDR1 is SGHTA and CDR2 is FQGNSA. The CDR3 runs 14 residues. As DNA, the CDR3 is TGTGCCAGCAGCTTAGGGGGCCTTAACTATGGCTACACCTTC. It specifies CASSLGGLNYGYTF.

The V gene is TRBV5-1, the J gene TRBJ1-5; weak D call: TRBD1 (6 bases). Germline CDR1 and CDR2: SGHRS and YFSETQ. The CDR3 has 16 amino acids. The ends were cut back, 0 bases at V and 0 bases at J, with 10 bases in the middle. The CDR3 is CASSLGGGGSNQPQHF. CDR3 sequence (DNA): TGCGCCAGCAGCTTGGGAGGGGGAGGTAGCAATCAGCCCCAGCATTTT. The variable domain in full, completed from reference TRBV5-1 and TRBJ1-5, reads KAGVTQTPRYLIKTRGQQVTLSCSPISGHRSVSWYQQTPGQGLQFLFEYFSETQRNKGNFPGRFSGRQFSNSRSEMNVSTLELGDSALYLCASSLGGGGSNQPQHFGDGTRLSIL.

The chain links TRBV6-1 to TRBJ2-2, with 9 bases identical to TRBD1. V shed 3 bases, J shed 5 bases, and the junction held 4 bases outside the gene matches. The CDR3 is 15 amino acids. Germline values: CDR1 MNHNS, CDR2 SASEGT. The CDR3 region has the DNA TGTGCCAGCAGTGAGCTGACAGGGGGTACCGGGGAGCTGTTTTTT. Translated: CASSELTGGTGELFF.

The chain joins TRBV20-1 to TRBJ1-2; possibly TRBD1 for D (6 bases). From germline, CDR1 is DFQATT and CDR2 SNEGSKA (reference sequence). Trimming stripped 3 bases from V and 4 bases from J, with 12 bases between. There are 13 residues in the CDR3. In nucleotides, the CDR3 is TGCAGTGCTAGTACAGGGTATACCTATGGCTACACCTTC. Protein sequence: CSASTGYTYGYTF.

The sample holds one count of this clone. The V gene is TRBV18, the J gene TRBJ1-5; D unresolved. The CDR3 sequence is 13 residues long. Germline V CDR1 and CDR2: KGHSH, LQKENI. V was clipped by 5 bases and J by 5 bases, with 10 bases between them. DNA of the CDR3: TGTGCCAGCTCAGTATCTCTCGATCAGCCCCAGCATTTT. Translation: CASSVSLDQPQHF.